The rows below give T cell receptor beta chains drawn from one sample of a study of T cell responses to AZD1222 COVID-19 vaccine. Sequenced by immunoSEQ multiplex PCR; TCRdb stores in-frame clones only, minus some. Found here are about 150,000 clones, around 93% of them singletons; the top ten hold 9.1%. The sample consisted of peripheral blood, taken on day 0 of AZD1222 vaccination. The receptor source for this set is an adult in good health. The conserved cysteine and the conserved F or W are not part of the CDR3 here.

>TRBV4-2|TRBJ1-2
ASRRDRDGPRYYGYT
>TRBV29-1|TRBJ1-1
SVEVVLKGAF
>TRBV2|TRBJ2-5
ASTRDRRETQY
>TRBV7-9|TRBJ1-2
ASSLGRSGQFYGYT
>TRBV6-1|TRBJ1-5
ASSEVTDQPQH
>TRBV4-3|TRBJ1-4
ASSQDRTETNEKLF
>TRBV7-8|TRBJ2-7
ASSLRGDAYEQY
>TRBV2|TRBJ1-2
ASRFLSLGYGYT
>TRBV2|TRBJ1-5
ASRIGTGDQPQH
>TRBV19|TRBJ2-7
ATRTGGEYEQY
>TRBV7-2|TRBJ2-7
ASSPDRVFYEQY
>TRBV25-1|TRBJ2-5
ASSLQGAKETQY
>TRBV1|TRBJ1-6
TNTRQGMWNTYNSPLH
>TRBV19|TRBJ2-5
ASSISGGQETQY
>TRBV19|TRBJ1-5
ASSKSPGRIGQPQH
>TRBV7-2|TRBJ1-6
ASSRQGSNSPLH
>TRBV19|TRBJ1-6
ASSTRAAYNSPLH
>TRBV10-3|TRBJ1-6
AISESGPWDNSPLH
>TRBV19|TRBJ1-2
ASSPPGAGYGYT
>TRBV2|TRBJ1-2
ASSGTAPNYGYT
>TRBV28|TRBJ2-3
ASSLFSAVSTDTQY
>TRBV2|TRBJ1-2
ASPPGRLYGYT
>TRBV10-3|TRBJ1-3
AISAGATGSGNTIY
>TRBV5-4|TRBJ1-5
ASSIGSGGQPQH
>TRBV6-6|TRBJ1-2
ASSYSTGRWGGYT
>TRBV4-1|TRBJ1-1
ASSQGTVMTF
>TRBV18|TRBJ1-2
ASSTPDGFYGYT
>TRBV13|TRBJ2-6
ASSSGQGANVLT
>TRBV29-1|TRBJ1-4
SVAGGIREKLF
>TRBV7-9|TRBJ1-1
ASSLGDRPSDNTEAF
>TRBV10-3|TRBJ2-2
AISEYPAANTGELF
>TRBV19|TRBJ1-2
ATSPGSRGDLYGYT
>TRBV20-1|TRBJ2-3
SASFGGEWADTQY
>TRBV6-5|TRBJ1-2
ASRYGTDYGYT
>TRBV11-2|TRBJ1-4
ASSGLRRGDEKLF
>TRBV28|TRBJ1-5
ASSLTQGGKQPQH
>TRBV9|TRBJ2-1
ASSGGVGLYYNEQF
>TRBV18|TRBJ1-5
ASSPVIGGNQPQH
>TRBV6-5|TRBJ1-5
ASSRSEHQPQH
>TRBV20-1|TRBJ1-1
SASGQARLGTEAF
>TRBV4-3|TRBJ1-4
ASSQVAEKLF
>TRBV11-2|TRBJ2-5
ASSPRQGGETQY
>TRBV10-3|TRBJ2-2
AISESVTGTTRSSGELF
>TRBV9|TRBJ1-3
ASSVRQSTIY
>TRBV2|TRBJ2-2
ASCPGRPNTGELF
>TRBV27|TRBJ2-2
ASSLRSELF
>TRBV4-2|TRBJ1-2
ASSQVGRGPYGYT
>TRBV9|TRBJ1-2
ASSAPLQGGRGGYT
>TRBV6-5|TRBJ2-3
ACTRSYTQY
>TRBV30|TRBJ1-5
AWSVVQSQPQH
>TRBV4-1|TRBJ2-1
ASSFKEDEQF
>TRBV15|TRBJ1-1
ATSSPRGTNTEAF
>TRBV19|TRBJ1-5
ASTHPQRDQPQH
>TRBV18|TRBJ2-5
ASSPRQGAVETQY
>TRBV7-8|TRBJ1-3
ASGGSLSGNTIY
>TRBV4-1|TRBJ2-3
ASSHSGGAVNTQY
>TRBV5-6|TRBJ1-4
ASSLSYGGVEKLF
>TRBV7-8|TRBJ2-5
ASSLRPRQETQY
>TRBV28|TRBJ1-1
ASSLRGRDTEAF
>TRBV15|TRBJ1-4
ATERDLGTNEKLF